The 12 T cell receptor beta chains below all came from one sample that was sequenced in a study of human T cells and chemical hapten exposure. Time point: patch test 1, 2 weeks after DPC sensitization. Regarding treatment: therapeutic diphenylcyclopropenone sensitization with weekly scalp DPC. From the RACE reads, TCRdb called clonotypes with MiXCR, one entry per CDR3 protein. The sample consists of some 380,000 distinct CDR3 sequences, about 4.8% of them appearing once. This material consisted of whole blood, taken in connection with sensitization to the hapten diphenylcyclopropenone (DPC). The origin of the receptors is a woman in her 50s with alopecia areata. Some clones in this sample may be carry-over from other donors' samples.

There are a few counts of this clonotype. This chain links TRBV10-3 with TRBJ1-1; 8 nucleotides line up with TRBD1. The CDR3 consists of 14 residues. The germline CDR1 and CDR2 sequences are ENHRY and SYGVKD. V lost 11 bases, J lost 1 base, and 9 bases stayed unmatched. CDR3 nucleotides: TGTGCCCACAGGGGGGAAGGTGGGAACACTGAAGCTTTCTTT. Its protein product is CAHRGEGGNTEAFF.

With respect to this clonotype: A read error may produce the germline difference seen at one junction end. This rearrangement joins TRBV4-3 to TRBJ1-2, with D unclear. The CDR3 spans 14 residues. Germline assignment: CDR1 LGHNA and CDR2 YSLEER. This chain's CDR3 is CASGQEVHEAGYTF. The DNA of the CDR3 is TGCGCCAGCGGCCAAGAGGTCCACGAGGCCGGCTACACCTTC.

This clonotype showed up many times. The rearrangement links TRBV5-4 to TRBJ1-2; weak D call: TRBD1 (6 bases). Germline lookup yields CDR1 SGHNT and CDR2 YYREEE (reference sequence). The CDR3 sequence is 16 residues long. V gave up 4 bases and J gave up 7 bases, with 23 bases separating them. CDR3 residues: CASSARGEVPGIGYTF. In DNA form, the CDR3 reads TGTGCCAGCAGCGCCAGGGGAGAGGTGCCGGGGATTGGCTACACCTTC.

This clonotype was seen a few times. The chain links TRBV29-1 to TRBJ2-1; D possibly corresponds to TRBD2 (6 bases). The CDR3 consists of 11 residues. The V gene lost 8 bases and the J gene lost 9 bases, with 14 bases spanning the gap. Per the germline V gene, CDR1 is SQVTM and CDR2 is ANQGSEA. The CDR3 bases are TGCAGCCTGTGGGAAGCGGGTGAGCAGTTCTTC. Translation: CSLWEAGEQFF.

This clonotype was found many times. V and J are TRBV18 and TRBJ2-7, with D tentatively TRBD1 or TRBD2 (5 bases each). This CDR3 contains 14 residues. The V and J ends lost 3 bases and 3 bases respectively, with 12 bases between them. CDR1 KGHSH and CDR2 LQKENI come from the germline V gene. The CDR3 DNA is TGTGCCAGCTCACCCGGGACCAGAGTCTACGAGCAGTACTTC. Its translation: CASSPGTRVYEQYF.

The table lists this clonotype with many counts. One junction end disagrees with the germline gene, perhaps due to a read error. The V call is TRBV12-5, the J call TRBJ1-2; D is perhaps TRBD1 (5 bases). Per germline, CDR1 LGHNT and CDR2 FRNRAP. The CDR3 spans 13 residues. CDR3 sequence reads: CASGLGPAYGYTF. As DNA, the CDR3 is TGTGCTAGTGGCTTGGGACCCGCCTATGGCTACACCTTC.

This clonotype was picked up a small number of times. The chain is built from TRBV29-1 and TRBJ1-2; TRBD1 agrees at 8 bases. Per the germline V gene, CDR1 is SQVTM and CDR2 is ANQGSEA. The length of the CDR3 is 12 residues. CDR3 nucleotide sequence: TGCGGAGACCAGACAGGGGACTATGGCTACACCTTC. Its protein product is CGDQTGDYGYTF.

There are many counts of this clonotype. The gene calls are TRBV14 and TRBJ2-3; D gene unclear. Germline CDR1 reads SGHDN; CDR2 reads FVKESK. The CDR3 has 13 amino acids. The V gene lost 3 bases and the J gene lost 2 bases, with 6 bases spanning the gap. The CDR3 bases are TGTGCCAGCAGCCATAGAAACACAGATACGCAGTATTTT. It encodes CASSHRNTDTQYF.

Note on this clonotype: This may be a read error, as it is one base from a much larger clone. The chain has TRBV7-9 and TRBJ2-7; 9 bases line up with TRBD2. Germline V gene sequence: CDR1 SEHNR, CDR2 FQNEAQ (reference sequence). CDR3 length equals 14 residues. The CDR3 loop reads CTSSQAGGTNEQYF. CDR3 DNA sequence: TGTACCAGCAGCCAAGCGGGAGGAACCAACGAGCAGTACTTC.

V is TRBV20-1 and J is TRBJ1-2, with D hard to call. This CDR3 has 13 residues. Germline V gene lookup returns CDR1 DFQATT and CDR2 SNEGSKA (reference sequence). V was clipped by 0 bases and J by 1 base, with 6 bases between them. This chain's CDR3 is CSARDPDNYGYTF. CDR3 coding DNA: TGCAGTGCTAGAGATCCAGATAACTATGGCTACACCTTC.

This clonotype was observed at least ten times. The chain has TRBV7-2 and TRBJ2-7; D remains unclear. This CDR3 has 11 residues. CDR1 and CDR2 (germline): SGHTA, FQGNSA. V was cut by 2 bases and J by 4 bases, with 3 bases left in between. For the CDR3, the DNA is TGTGCCAGCAGCTTAATTTACGAGCAGTACTTC. This gives the protein CASSLIYEQYF.

This clonotype has more than one count but fewer than ten. The V call is TRBV7-9, the J call TRBJ2-5; D gene unclear. The CDR3 is made up of 14 amino acids. V lost 3 bases, J lost 5 bases, and 13 bases lay in between. Germline CDR1 reads SEHNR; CDR2 reads FQNEAQ (reference sequence). The CDR3 bases are TGTGCCAGCAGCTTTGAAAGGGTTGATGAGACCCAGTACTTC. Protein sequence: CASSFERVDETQYF.